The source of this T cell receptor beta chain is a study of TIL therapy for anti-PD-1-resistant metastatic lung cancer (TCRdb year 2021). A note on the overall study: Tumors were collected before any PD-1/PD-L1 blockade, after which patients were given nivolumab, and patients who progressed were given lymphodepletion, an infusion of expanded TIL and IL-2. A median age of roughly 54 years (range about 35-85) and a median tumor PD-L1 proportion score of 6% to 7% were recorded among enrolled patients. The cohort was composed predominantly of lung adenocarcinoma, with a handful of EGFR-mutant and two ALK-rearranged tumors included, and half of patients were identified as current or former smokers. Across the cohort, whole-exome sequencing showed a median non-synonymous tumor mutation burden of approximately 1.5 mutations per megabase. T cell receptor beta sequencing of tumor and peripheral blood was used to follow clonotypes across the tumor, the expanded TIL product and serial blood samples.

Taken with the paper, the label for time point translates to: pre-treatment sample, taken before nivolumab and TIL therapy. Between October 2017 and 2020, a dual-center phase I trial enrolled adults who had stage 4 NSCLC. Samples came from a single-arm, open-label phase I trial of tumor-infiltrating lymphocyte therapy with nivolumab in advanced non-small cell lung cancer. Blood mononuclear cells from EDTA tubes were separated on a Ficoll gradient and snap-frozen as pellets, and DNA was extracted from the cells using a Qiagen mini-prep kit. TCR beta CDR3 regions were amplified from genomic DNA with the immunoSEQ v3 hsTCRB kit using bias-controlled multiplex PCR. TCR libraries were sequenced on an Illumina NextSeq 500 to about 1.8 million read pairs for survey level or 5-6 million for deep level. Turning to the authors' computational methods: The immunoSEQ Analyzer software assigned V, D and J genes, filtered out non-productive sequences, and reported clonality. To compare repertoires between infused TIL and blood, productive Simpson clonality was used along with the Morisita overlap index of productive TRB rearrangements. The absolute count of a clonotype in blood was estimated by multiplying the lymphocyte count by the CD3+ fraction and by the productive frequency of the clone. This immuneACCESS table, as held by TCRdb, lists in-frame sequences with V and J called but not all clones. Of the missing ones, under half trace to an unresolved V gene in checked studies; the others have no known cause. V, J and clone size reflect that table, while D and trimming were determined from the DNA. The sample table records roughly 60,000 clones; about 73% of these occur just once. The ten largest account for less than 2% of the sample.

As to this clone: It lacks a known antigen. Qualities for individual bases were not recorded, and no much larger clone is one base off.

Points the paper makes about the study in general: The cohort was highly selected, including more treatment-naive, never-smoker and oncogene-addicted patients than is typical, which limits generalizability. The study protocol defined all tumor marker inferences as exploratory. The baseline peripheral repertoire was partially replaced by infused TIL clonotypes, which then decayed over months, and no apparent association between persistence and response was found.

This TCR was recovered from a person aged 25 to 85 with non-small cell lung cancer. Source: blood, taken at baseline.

The nucleotides read TGTGCCAGCAGCCTCCACGACGCCGGGGAGCTGTTTTTT. Translated, it gives CASSLHDAGELFF. The V gene is TRBV7-3 and the J gene is TRBJ2-2; the D gene lacks a confident call. The CDR1 and CDR2 encoded by the germline V gene are SGHTA and FQGTGA. Trimming takes 5 bases from V and 6 bases from J, and the germline ends sit 10 bases apart. The CDR3 runs 13 residues from the cysteine to the phenylalanine. Only the CDR3 DNA stays, 39 bases, in frame from base 1.